Listed below are T cell receptor beta chains from one sample, sequenced in a study of T cells in Graves' hyperthyroidism and ophthalmopathy. TCRdb re-derived calls from the multiplex PCR reads in MiXCR, one entry per CDR3 protein. This table has about 640,000 distinct CDR3 sequences, roughly 20% appearing once. The sample comprised blood. The receptors were gathered from a man aged 30 to 39 with Graves' ophthalmopathy. CDR3s include the opening cysteine and the closing phenylalanine or tryptophan. Each record gives: D gene, J gene, clone size, V gene, CDR3 protein, CDR3 DNA. A D gene is named only where the DNA matches it firmly. Expanded clones get a size class; other rows say once, few or many, or leave the size out.

D gene: TRBD1
J gene: TRBJ1-1
clone size: .
V gene: TRBV7-3
CDR3 protein: CASSKDRDGTFF
CDR3 DNA: TGTGCCAGCAGCAAGGACAGGGATGGAACTTTCTTT

D gene: .
J gene: TRBJ2-2
clone size: few
V gene: TRBV28
CDR3 protein: CASSSPTTLSGELFF
CDR3 DNA: TGTGCCAGCAGTTCCCCTACAACACTATCCGGGGAGCTGTTTTTT

D gene: TRBD2
J gene: TRBJ2-2
clone size: .
V gene: TRBV9
CDR3 protein: CASSPPLAGAGELFF
CDR3 DNA: TGTGCCAGCAGCCCCCCCCTAGCGGGAGCCGGGGAGCTGTTTTTT

D gene: .
J gene: TRBJ1-1
clone size: many
V gene: TRBV30
CDR3 protein: CAWIQAGTEAFF
CDR3 DNA: TGTGCCTGGATTCAGGCTGGCACTGAAGCTTTCTTT

D gene: TRBD1
J gene: TRBJ1-5
clone size: few
V gene: TRBV15
CDR3 protein: CATSPQGLHQPQHF
CDR3 DNA: TGTGCCACCAGCCCACAGGGGTTACATCAGCCCCAGCATTTT

D gene: .
J gene: TRBJ2-5
clone size: many
V gene: TRBV30
CDR3 protein: CAWSVSREPYF
CDR3 DNA: TGTGCCTGGAGTGTATCCCGGGAACCGTACTTC

D gene: TRBD2
J gene: TRBJ2-7
clone size: few
V gene: TRBV2
CDR3 protein: CASIKGTSGVGEQYF
CDR3 DNA: TGTGCCAGCATCAAAGGAACTAGCGGGGTCGGGGAGCAGTACTTC

D gene: .
J gene: TRBJ2-2
clone size: .
V gene: TRBV7-9
CDR3 protein: CASSLRTGSGTGELFF
CDR3 DNA: TGTGCCAGCAGCTTAAGGACAGGAAGCGGGACCGGGGAGCTGTTTTTT

D gene: .
J gene: TRBJ2-6
clone size: .
V gene: TRBV11-2
CDR3 protein: CASSQAGANVLAF
CDR3 DNA: TGTGCCAGCAGTCAAGCTGGGGCCAACGTCCTGGCTTTC

D gene: .
J gene: TRBJ1-2
clone size: few
V gene: TRBV15
CDR3 protein: CATSRDRGSHIDGYTF
CDR3 DNA: TGTGCCACCAGCAGAGATCGGGGCAGCCATATAGATGGCTACACCTTC

D gene: .
J gene: TRBJ2-7
clone size: few
V gene: TRBV7-9
CDR3 protein: CASSRPDRWAYEQYF
CDR3 DNA: TGTGCCAGCAGCCGCCCGGACCGCTGGGCCTACGAGCAGTACTTC

D gene: .
J gene: TRBJ2-3
clone size: few
V gene: TRBV5-1
CDR3 protein: CASSNQLHTDTQYF
CDR3 DNA: TGCGCCAGCAGTAACCAATTACACACAGATACGCAGTATTTT

D gene: .
J gene: TRBJ2-1
clone size: few
V gene: TRBV28
CDR3 protein: CATIGTLYNEQFF
CDR3 DNA: TGTGCCACCATCGGGACTTTATACAATGAGCAGTTCTTC

D gene: .
J gene: TRBJ1-5
clone size: many
V gene: TRBV5-1
CDR3 protein: CASSLAIQPQHF
CDR3 DNA: TGCGCCAGCAGCTTGGCTATTCAGCCCCAGCATTTT

D gene: .
J gene: TRBJ1-1
clone size: many
V gene: TRBV5-1
CDR3 protein: CASRPQGYTEAFF
CDR3 DNA: TGCGCCAGCAGACCCCAGGGGTACACTGAAGCTTTCTTT

D gene: .
J gene: TRBJ1-5
clone size: .
V gene: TRBV20-1
CDR3 protein: CSAKGDGNQPQHF
CDR3 DNA: TGCAGTGCTAAGGGGGACGGCAATCAGCCCCAGCATTTT